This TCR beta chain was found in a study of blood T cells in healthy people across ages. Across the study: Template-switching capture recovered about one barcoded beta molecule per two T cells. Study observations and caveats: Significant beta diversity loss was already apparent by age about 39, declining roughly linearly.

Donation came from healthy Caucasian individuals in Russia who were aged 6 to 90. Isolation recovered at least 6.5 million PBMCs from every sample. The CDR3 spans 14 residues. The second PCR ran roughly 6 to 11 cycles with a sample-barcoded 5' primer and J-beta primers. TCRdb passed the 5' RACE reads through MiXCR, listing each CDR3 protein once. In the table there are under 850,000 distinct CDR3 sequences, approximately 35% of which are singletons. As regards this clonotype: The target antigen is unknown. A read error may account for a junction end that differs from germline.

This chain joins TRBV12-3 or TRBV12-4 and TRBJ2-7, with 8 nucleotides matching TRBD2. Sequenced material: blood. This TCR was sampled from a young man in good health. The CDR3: CAGSLVRGGREQYF. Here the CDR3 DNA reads TGTGCCGGCAGTTTAGTCCGGGGGGGCCGGGAGCAGTACTTC.